The entry that follows covers one T cell receptor (beta chain) sequence. This clonotype has at least ten counts. The antigen it binds to is not known. No base qualities exist here, and no much larger clone lies one base off it. V drops 0 bases and J drops 10 bases, leaving 7 bases in between. The CDR3 measures 12 amino acids from cysteine to phenylalanine. Of all the DNA, just the CDR3 is kept, 36 bases in frame from base 1. In the germline V gene (reference sequence), CDR1 corresponds to LNHNV and CDR2 to YYDKDF. These data belong to a study of CD8 T cells in ankylosing spondylitis (dated by TCRdb to between 2016 and 2019). With regard to the full study: The study profiled T cell receptor beta repertoires in healthy donors and ankylosing spondylitis patients to find disease-linked TCR variants. The full study cohort was made up of 25 ankylosing spondylitis patients and about a hundred healthy donors. Samples of peripheral blood were taken, and for ankylosing spondylitis patients, synovial fluid was collected as well.

General study outcomes and caveats: Some motif variants had previously been reported in the synovial fluid and blood of reactive arthritis patients, which suggests shared mechanisms of disease initiation. The disease-linked clones were reported to be significantly enriched in matched synovial fluid samples from ankylosing spondylitis patients. The disease-linked clones had a CD8+ phenotype and were found at relatively low frequencies in peripheral blood. A TCR beta motif of seven or eight highly homologous amino acid variants appeared characteristic of blood from ankylosing spondylitis patients.

The sequencer listed for this sample is Illumina HiSeq 2500. TCR beta libraries were prepared by quantitative 5'-RACE with molecular barcodes. The study's own analysis went as follows. Disease-linked TCR variants were identified with a new computational method built on a probabilistic model of VDJ rearrangement. Clones were called with MiXCR by TCRdb after fastp trimmed the public reads at Q25, and only in-frame beta chains were retained. Here each entry gathers all rows of one CDR3 protein and keeps the most common genes and DNA. TCRdb assigned the V and J calls; the authors' analysis was not used. The sample yields 200,000 to 250,000 distinct CDR3 sequences; 20% to 30% were counted once. The biggest ten clones account for approximately 6.6% of the sample.

This TCR was sampled from a male donor with ankylosing spondylitis or in good health (not recorded which). The chain is made from TRBV15 and TRBJ2-1; no confident D gene assignment can be made. The sequencing input was blood, either unsorted or a sorted T cell fraction (not recorded which). The DNA reads TGTGCCACCAGCAGAGATTGGTCCGAGCAGTTCTTC. This translates into CATSRDWSEQFF.